These 2 T cell receptor beta chains came from one sample sequenced in a study of CD8 T cells in ankylosing spondylitis. General observations from the study: In ankylosing spondylitis blood, a motif of roughly eight highly homologous TCR beta variants appeared characteristic.

TCRdb reanalysed the 5' RACE reads using MiXCR and keeps one entry per CDR3 protein. This sample yields roughly 700,000 distinct CDR3 sequences, of which around 17% are seen a single time; under 20% belongs to the top ten. Antigen specificity for these receptors is unknown. Sequenced material: blood, either unsorted or a sorted T cell fraction (not recorded which). Source of these receptors: a male donor with ankylosing spondylitis.

This clonotype occurred many times. The chain is built from TRBV12-3 or TRBV12-4 and TRBJ1-3; D remains ambiguous. This CDR3 spans 12 amino acids. The V end was cut by 7 bases, the J end by 2 bases, with 6 bases between. The CDR3 loop reads CASTATGNTIYF. The CDR3 DNA reads as TGTGCCAGCACAGCAACTGGAAACACCATATATTTT.

J is TRBJ2-7 and V is TRBV20-1, with 12 bases matching TRBD2. With 6 bases clipped from V and 4 bases from J, the junction kept 4 bases outside the gene matches. The V gene's germline CDR1 is DFQATT and CDR2 SNEGSKA (reference sequence). This CDR3 is 13 amino acids long. CDR3 coding DNA: TGCAGTGCAAAGGGACTAGCGGGTTACGAGCAGTACTTC. Translated, it gives CSAKGLAGYEQYF.